The 15 T cell receptor beta chains given below trace back to one sample, sequenced in a study of metastatic and nonmetastatic thyroid tumors. Using MiXCR, TCRdb re-called clones from the PCR reads. The sample lists some 34,000 clones; less than 25% were seen once. Patients were all untreated before their thyroid surgery. The material sequenced was blood. These receptor sequences come from a female donor with papillary thyroid cancer or a benign thyroid nodule (not recorded which). Some clones in this sample may be carry-over from other donors' samples.

This clone was observed at least ten times. A much larger clone is a single base away; this may be a read error. At the DNA level, this CDR3 is encoded by other sequences in the same sample as well. The J gene is TRBJ1-4, the V gene TRBV6-1, with D possibly matching TRBD1 (5 bases). CDR1 and CDR2 (germline): MNHNS, SASEGT. Trimming removed 5 bases at V and 4 bases at J, with 8 bases between. The CDR3 covers 13 residues. The CDR3 here is CASSLGDNEKLFF. The CDR3 bases are TGTGCCAGCAGTTTGGGGGATAATGAAAAACTGTTTTTT.

This clone was found many times. The rearrangement links TRBV28 to TRBJ1-1; D uncertain. The CDR3 covers 16 residues. CDR1 is MDHEN and CDR2 is SYDVKM in the germline V gene. V shed 5 bases and J shed 6 bases, with 22 bases lying between them. The CDR3 region has the DNA TGTGCCAGCAGTCAACTTGGACCAACCTCGGGTGCTGAAGCTTTCTTT. This encodes CASSQLGPTSGAEAFF.

Only a few counts were recorded for this clone. The germline gene is not matched at one end of the junction; a read error may be the cause. This sequence joins TRBV2 and TRBJ1-2; D gene unclear. The CDR3 length is 13 residues. Per the germline V gene, CDR1 is SNHLY and CDR2 is FYNNEI. CDR3 bases: TGTGCCAGAAGTGACCAGCTTGCCTATGGCTACACATTC. This translates into CARSDQLAYGYTF.

This clone was observed many times. The V gene is TRBV7-9, the J gene TRBJ1-5; weak D call: TRBD1 (6 bases). Germline CDR1 reads SEHNR; CDR2 reads FQNEAQ (reference sequence). The CDR3 has 14 amino acids. Trimming cost V 5 bases and J 4 bases, with 12 bases left between them. The DNA for the CDR3 is TGTGCCAGCAGCCCCGGGGGCTGGAATCAGCCCCAGCATTTT. Translation gives CASSPGGWNQPQHF. Full variable domain (remainder filled in from reference TRBV7-9 and TRBJ1-5): DTGVSQNPRHKITKRGQNVTFRCDPISEHNRLYWYRQTLGQGPEFLTYFQNEAQLEKSRLLSDRFSAERPKGSFSTLEIQRTEQGDSAMYLCASSPGGWNQPQHFGDGTRLSIL.

The rearrangement joins TRBV20-1 to TRBJ2-7, with D tentatively TRBD1 (6 bases). In germline, CDR1 is DFQATT, CDR2 SNEGSKA (reference sequence). CDR3 size: 12 residues. The V end was cut by 2 bases, the J end by 5 bases, with 10 bases between. CDR3 in DNA: TGCAGTGCTAGATTACAGGGTGACGAGCAGTACTTC. Residues: CSARLQGDEQYF.

The chain has TRBV6-1 and TRBJ2-2; D gene uncertain. Germline CDR1 is MNHNS and CDR2 is SASEGT. The CDR3 is made up of 13 amino acids. Trimming cost V 6 bases and J 4 bases, with 9 bases left between them. Here the CDR3 DNA reads TGTGCCAGCAGCTTCGGTAGCACCGGGGAGCTGTTTTTT. Residues: CASSFGSTGELFF.

This clone came up many times. The rearrangement uses TRBV28 and TRBJ1-6, with TRBD1 matching 7 bases. The CDR3 sequence is 16 residues long. V was pared by 6 bases and J by 0 bases, with 5 bases of the junction left unmatched. Germline CDR1 MDHEN, CDR2 SYDVKM. The CDR3 spells CASRPTGSSYNSPLHF. CDR3 coding DNA: TGTGCCAGCAGGCCGACAGGGAGCTCCTATAATTCACCCCTCCACTTT.

At least ten counts were recorded for this clone. The chain is built from TRBV5-1 and TRBJ2-7, with D possibly being TRBD2 (6 bases). The CDR3 sequence is 14 residues long. The V and J ends lost 0 bases and 5 bases respectively, with 12 bases between them. Germline values: CDR1 SGHRS, CDR2 YFSETQ. CDR3 residues: CASSLASGADEQYF. The CDR3 coding sequence is TGCGCCAGCAGCTTGGCGTCGGGAGCGGACGAGCAGTACTTC.

The chain joins TRBV6-2 or TRBV6-3 to TRBJ1-5; 11 nucleotides align to TRBD1. The germline CDR1 and CDR2 sequences are MNHEY and SVGEGT. The CDR3 runs 19 residues. The junction had 13 bases not matched to a gene; V was cut back by 5 bases and J by 1 base. For the CDR3, the DNA is TGTGCCAGCAGTAGGGCCGGGACAGGGGGGTCGTCGAGCAATCAGCCCCAGCATTTT. Translated: CASSRAGTGGSSSNQPQHF.

As to this clone: The junction departs from germline at one end; a sequencing error may be responsible. The chain recombines TRBV11-2 with TRBJ2-4, with 7 bases fitting TRBD2. The CDR3 runs 15 residues. CDR1 is SGHAT, CDR2 FQNNGV, per germline. This CDR3 is CARSREAIAKNIQYF. The CDR3 coding sequence is TGTGCCAGAAGCCGGGAGGCCATAGCCAAAAACATTCAATACTTC.

Ten or more counts support this clone. The rearrangement uses TRBV3-1 and TRBJ1-3; D gene uncertain. This CDR3 contains 14 residues. Between the trimmed V and J ends, which lost 4 bases and 0 bases, there was a span of 7 bases. The germline V gene has CDR1 LGHDT and CDR2 YNNKEL (reference sequence). The CDR3 region is CASSPAISGNTIYF. CDR3 in DNA: TGTGCCAGCAGCCCGGCCATCTCTGGAAACACCATATATTTT.

The V gene is TRBV6-4, the J gene TRBJ2-1, with 9 bases lining up with TRBD2. Germline V gives CDR1 MRHNA, CDR2 SNTAGT. J gave up 5 bases and V 0 bases, and 5 bases lay outside the gene matches. The CDR3 loop spans 16 amino acids. CDR3 sequence reads: CASSDSSSGDNNEQFF. The CDR3 DNA reads as TGTGCCAGCAGTGACTCGTCTAGCGGGGATAACAATGAGCAGTTCTTC.

Ten or more counts support this clone. This chain joins TRBV24-1 and TRBJ2-2; D is perhaps TRBD2 (6 bases). The germline gives CDR1 KGHDR, CDR2 SFDVKD. V lost 7 bases and J 0 bases, leaving 17 bases between the germline ends. This CDR3 is 17 amino acids long. DNA of the CDR3: TGTGCCACCAGGGGCGGGGCCGGGACGGCGAACACCGGGGAGCTGTTTTTT. Protein product: CATRGGAGTANTGELFF.

The chain employs TRBV20-1 and TRBJ2-7; D possibly corresponds to TRBD1 (6 bases). The germline V and J ends were trimmed by 1 base and 4 bases, with 8 bases remaining between them. This CDR3 comprises 12 residues. Germline V gene lookup returns CDR1 DFQATT and CDR2 SNEGSKA (reference sequence). CDR3 coding DNA: TGCAGTGCTAGAGCCACAGGGTACGAGCAGTACTTC. This codes for CSARATGYEQYF.

This clone was observed many times. This chain joins TRBV20-1 and TRBJ1-1; a possible D gene is TRBD1 (5 bases). Trimming removed 3 bases from V and 2 bases from J, with 16 bases in between. Germline CDR1 is DFQATT and CDR2 is SNEGSKA (reference sequence). The CDR3 extends over 15 amino acids. As DNA, the CDR3 is TGCAGTGCTAGTAACCCAGGGCTACTTAACACTGAAGCTTTCTTT. Protein: CSASNPGLLNTEAFF.